The 19 T cell receptor beta chains below were found in one sample sequenced in a study of blood T cell repertoires in COVID-19 (dated by TCRdb to about 2020). The library relied on the immunoSEQ multiplex PCR assay. In TCRdb, the immuneACCESS table is reduced to in-frame sequences with V and J assigned. These tables do not hold every clone; where another copy was compared, an unresolved V gene accounts for under half, and the others remain unexplained. For this sample the table gives some 25,000 clones, of which 87% were detected only once. Approximately 8.3% of the sample goes to the ten largest clones. Sequencing was carried out using peripheral blood. These receptors originate from a man aged 45-65 years with active COVID-19.

Only a few counts were recorded for this clone. The chain links TRBV19 to TRBJ2-5; weak D call: TRBD1 (6 bases). Trimming removed 5 bases from V and 2 bases from J, with 15 bases in between. Germline CDR1 and CDR2: LNHDA and SQIVND (reference sequence). The length of the CDR3 is 15 residues. CDR3 protein: CASSPAQGPQETQYF. DNA of the CDR3: TGTGCCAGTAGTCCGGCTCAGGGGCCTCAAGAGACCCAGTACTTC. Together with reference TRBV19 and TRBJ2-5, the CDR3 gives the full variable domain: DGGITQSPKYLFRKEGQNVTLSCEQNLNHDAMYWYRQDPGQGLRLIYYSQIVNDFQKGDIAEGYSVSREKKESFPLTVTSAQKNPTAFYLCASSPAQGPQETQYFGPGTRLLVL.

The chain links TRBV6-5 to TRBJ1-5, with TRBD1 matching over 8 bases. This CDR3 has 14 amino acids. The J segment lost 9 bases and the V segment lost 6 bases, leaving 10 bases of the junction unmatched. CDR1 and CDR2 from the germline V gene are MNHEY and SVGAGI. The CDR3 sequence is CASRVGQGGGPQHF. The CDR3, as DNA: TGTGCCAGCAGGGTTGGACAGGGAGGAGGGCCCCAGCATTTT.

This clone was seen only once. This rearrangement joins TRBV5-4 to TRBJ2-6; possible D gene TRBD1, 9 bases. This CDR3 region has 18 residues. Trimming removed 3 bases from V and 0 bases from J, with 16 bases in between. Germline V gene sequence: CDR1 SGHNT, CDR2 YYREEE (reference sequence). In nucleotides, the CDR3 is TGTGCCAGCAGCTCGGGGGGGACAGGGAGCTCTGGGGCCAACGTCCTGACTTTC. Encoded protein: CASSSGGTGSSGANVLTF. The variable domain in full, completed from reference TRBV5-4 and TRBJ2-6, reads ETGVTQSPTHLIKTRGQQVTLRCSSQSGHNTVSWYQQALGQGPQFIFQYYREEENGRGNFPPRFSGLQFPNYSSELNVNALELDDSALYLCASSSGGTGSSGANVLTFGAGSRLTVL.

V is TRBV24-1 and J is TRBJ2-3; TRBD1 matches at 7 bases. V trimming: 3 bases; J trimming: 6 bases; junction bases outside the gene matches: 11. The CDR3 has 16 residues. CDR1 and CDR2 (germline): KGHDR, SFDVKD. The CDR3 coding sequence is TGTGCCACCAGTGATCCGGACAGGCCCTTTGCCGATACGCAGTATTTT. This codes for CATSDPDRPFADTQYF.

The chain joins TRBV6-6 to TRBJ2-7, with D possibly matching TRBD2 (6 bases). Trimming removed 8 bases from V and 2 bases from J, with 16 bases in between. This CDR3 spans 14 amino acids. Per the germline V gene, CDR1 is MNHNY and CDR2 is SVGAGI (reference sequence). CDR3 region: CASHLSGFPYEQYF. The CDR3 DNA sequence: TGTGCCAGCCACCTGAGCGGGTTCCCCTACGAGCAGTACTTC.

This clone has just a few counts. This sequence joins TRBV9 and TRBJ1-4; 9 nucleotides match TRBD1. The V gene end was trimmed by 5 bases and the J gene end by 5 bases; junction bases not matched to a gene: 7. The germline V gene has CDR1 SGDLS and CDR2 YYNGEE. The CDR3 has 15 residues. CDR3 sequence reads: CASSSGTGFNEKLFF. The CDR3 region has the DNA TGTGCCAGCAGTTCCGGGACAGGGTTCAATGAAAAACTGTTTTTT.

CDR3 nucleotide sequence: TGCAGTGCTACCCAGGGGGCCGCAGCTTTCTTT. This codes for CSATQGAAAFF. The rearrangement uses TRBV20-1 and TRBJ1-1; TRBD1 aligns across 8 bases. This CDR3 contains 11 residues. J was trimmed by 10 bases and V by 4 bases; bases with no gene match: 5. Germline CDR1 reads DFQATT; CDR2 reads SNEGSKA (reference sequence).

The chain recombines TRBV19 with TRBJ1-3, with 8 bases aligning to TRBD1. V lost 5 bases to trimming and J lost 2 bases; unmatched junction nucleotides: 5. The CDR3 runs to 15 residues. Germline V gives CDR1 LNHDA, CDR2 SQIVND (reference sequence). The chain's CDR3 is CASSQTGETGNTIYF. In DNA, the CDR3 is TGTGCCAGTAGTCAGACAGGGGAGACTGGAAACACCATATATTTT.

The genes are TRBV10-2 and TRBJ2-2, with 10 bases fitting TRBD1. The CDR3 is 14 amino acids. The V gene end was trimmed by 6 bases and the J gene end by 3 bases; junction bases not matched to a gene: 1. Germline V CDR1 and CDR2: WSHSY, SAAADI. The CDR3 DNA is TGCGCCAGCAGGGACAGGGGGTACACCGGGGAGCTGTTTTTT. Translation: CASRDRGYTGELFF.

J is TRBJ2-5 and V is TRBV9; weak D call: TRBD2 (7 bases). Germline loops: CDR1 SGDLS, CDR2 YYNGEE. Deletions cut 4 bases from V and 2 bases from J, with 18 bases between. There are 16 residues in the CDR3. The CDR3 DNA is TGTGCCAGCAGCTCCGGGGGGCTAGATCAACAAGAGACCCAGTACTTC. It codes for CASSSGGLDQQETQYF.

The rearrangement joins TRBV4-3 to TRBJ2-3; D is uncertain. The CDR3 runs 15 residues. V lost 0 bases, J lost 6 bases, and 13 bases lay in between. CDR1 is LGHNA, CDR2 YSLEER, per germline. Here the CDR3 reads CASSQDRLERDTQYF. CDR3 coding DNA: TGCGCCAGCAGCCAAGATAGGCTAGAGAGGGATACGCAGTATTTT.

This chain joins TRBV19 and TRBJ2-3; D is unclear. CDR1 LNHDA and CDR2 SQIVND come from the germline V gene (reference sequence). V lost 5 bases and J 0 bases, leaving 12 bases between the germline ends. CDR3 length: 15 residues. The CDR3 region is CASSLRDLSTDTQYF. Written as DNA, the CDR3 is TGTGCCAGTAGTCTGAGAGATCTCAGCACAGATACGCAGTATTTT.

The V and J genes are TRBV4-1 and TRBJ2-7, with D possibly being TRBD2 (5 bases). Trimming stripped 1 base from V and 3 bases from J, with 13 bases between. CDR1 and CDR2 from the germline V gene are MGHRA and YSYEKL. CDR3 length: 15 amino acids. The CDR3 loop reads CASSQAPGSFYEQYF. CDR3 nucleotide sequence: TGCGCCAGCAGCCAAGCCCCGGGGTCTTTCTACGAGCAGTACTTC.

This chain links TRBV10-1 with TRBJ2-1; 14 nucleotides match TRBD2. With V trimmed by 0 bases and J by 8 bases, 9 bases remained unmatched. CDR3 length: 18 residues. CDR1 and CDR2 (germline): WNHNN, SYGVQD (reference sequence). CDR3 DNA sequence: TGCGCCAGCAGTGAGTCGGCGGGCGGGACTAGCGGGAGAGATGAGCAGTTCTTC. Amino acid sequence: CASSESAGGTSGRDEQFF.

The J gene is TRBJ2-2, the V gene TRBV4-3; no reliable D call. The CDR3 is 16 amino acids. Trimming left V 2 bases short and J 2 bases short, with 12 bases between. CDR1 LGHNA and CDR2 YSLEER come from the germline V gene. The CDR3 loop is CASSQLTELNTGELFF. The CDR3, as DNA: TGCGCCAGCAGCCAACTCACAGAGCTAAACACCGGGGAGCTGTTTTTT.

This chain uses TRBV4-3 with TRBJ1-4; 7 bases agree with TRBD1. V lost 6 bases and J lost 4; bases outside the gene matches: 11. The CDR3 is 16 residues long. Germline CDR1 and CDR2: LGHNA and YSLEER. The CDR3 reads CASSPRLGQNNEKLFF. CDR3 DNA: TGCGCCAGCAGTCCCCGTCTGGGACAGAATAATGAAAAACTGTTTTTT.

As for this clone: One end of the junction fails to match germline, which may point to a read error. V usage is TRBV7-7 and J usage is TRBJ1-1, with D uncertain. There are 13 residues in the CDR3. Germline CDR1 is SSHAT and CDR2 is FNYEAQ (reference sequence). CDR3 loop: CASSLSEQTEAFF. The CDR3, as DNA: TGTGCTAGCAGCTTATCAGAACAGACTGAAGCTTTCTTT.

The chain uses TRBV5-6 and TRBJ1-3; D might be TRBD1 (5 bases). CDR1 and CDR2 from the germline V gene are SGHDT and YYEEEE. The CDR3 runs 15 residues. The V end lost 0 bases, the J end lost 1 base, and 8 bases lay between the germline ends. The CDR3 is CASSLVPGSGNTIYF. The CDR3 DNA reads TGTGCCAGCAGCTTGGTTCCAGGGTCTGGAAACACCATATATTTT.

This rearrangement joins TRBV12-5 to TRBJ1-5; unclear D gene. The CDR3 length is 15 residues. The V end was cut by 0 bases, the J end by 2 bases, with 8 bases between. Per germline, CDR1 LGHNT and CDR2 FRNRAP. This CDR3 reads CASGLVLGGNQPQHF. The DNA for the CDR3 is TGTGCTAGTGGTTTGGTACTCGGGGGCAATCAGCCCCAGCATTTT.